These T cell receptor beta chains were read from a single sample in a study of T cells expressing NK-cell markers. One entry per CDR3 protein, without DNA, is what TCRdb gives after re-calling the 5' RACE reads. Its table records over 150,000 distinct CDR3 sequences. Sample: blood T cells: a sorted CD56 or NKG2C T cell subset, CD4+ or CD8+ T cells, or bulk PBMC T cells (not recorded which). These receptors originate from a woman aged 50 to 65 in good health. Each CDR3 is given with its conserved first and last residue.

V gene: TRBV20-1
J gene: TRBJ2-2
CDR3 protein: CSAFAGQGAGELFF

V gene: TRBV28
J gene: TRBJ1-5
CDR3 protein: CASGRVRAGGNQPQHF

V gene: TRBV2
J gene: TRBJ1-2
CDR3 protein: CASSEAMGQGWNYGYTF

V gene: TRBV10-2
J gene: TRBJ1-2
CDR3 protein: CASSDPANYGYTF

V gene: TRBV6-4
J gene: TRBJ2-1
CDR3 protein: CASSERAASYNEQFF

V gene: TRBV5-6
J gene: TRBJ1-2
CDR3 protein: CASSSGREIVYVYGYTF

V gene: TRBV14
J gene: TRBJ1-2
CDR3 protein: CASSQGGGDYGYTF

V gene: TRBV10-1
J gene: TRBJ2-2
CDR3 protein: CASSEMTGGTGELFF

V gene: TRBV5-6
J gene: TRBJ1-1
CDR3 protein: CASSFGRGPYTEAFF

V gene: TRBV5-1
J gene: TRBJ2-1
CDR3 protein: CASSQTGQGNDEQFF

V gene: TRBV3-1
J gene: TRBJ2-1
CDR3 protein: CASSQGSTSRFNNKQFF

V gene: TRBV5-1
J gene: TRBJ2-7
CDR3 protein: CASSPGTGRGEQYF

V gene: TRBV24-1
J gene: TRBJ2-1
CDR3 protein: CATSDLGVQGEQFF

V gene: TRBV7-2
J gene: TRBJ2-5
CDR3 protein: CASSLTSGRVAGETQYF

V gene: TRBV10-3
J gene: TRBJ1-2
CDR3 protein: CAIKTDSSYGYTF

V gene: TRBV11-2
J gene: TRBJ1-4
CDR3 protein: CASSDAIGDLFF

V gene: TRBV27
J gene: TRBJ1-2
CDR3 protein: CASGISRGGANGYTF

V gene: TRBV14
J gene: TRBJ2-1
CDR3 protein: CASSQDHYNEQFF

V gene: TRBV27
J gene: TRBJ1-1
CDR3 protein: CASSWAGTGLFF

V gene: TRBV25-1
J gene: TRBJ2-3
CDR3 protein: CASAAGVGDTQYF

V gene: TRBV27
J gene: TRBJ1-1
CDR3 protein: CASSPPRTRFFVTEAFF

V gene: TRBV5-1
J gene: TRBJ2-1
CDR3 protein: CASSPGLRSANSSYNEQFF

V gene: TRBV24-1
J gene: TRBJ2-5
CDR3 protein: CATSEHYGSQETQYF

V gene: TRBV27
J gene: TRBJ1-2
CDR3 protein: CASSPRTGNAFGYTF

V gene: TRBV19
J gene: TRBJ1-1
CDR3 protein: CASSMAPGGATEAFF

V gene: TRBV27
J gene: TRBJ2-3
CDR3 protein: CASQTAGDTQYF

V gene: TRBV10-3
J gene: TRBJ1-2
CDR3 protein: CAISESSAGISYGYTF

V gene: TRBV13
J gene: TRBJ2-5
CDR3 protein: CASSLRQETETQYF

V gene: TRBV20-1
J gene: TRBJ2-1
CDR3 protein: CSARGWTSGNEQFF

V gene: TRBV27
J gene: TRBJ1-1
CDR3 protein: CASRLGGGWTEAFF

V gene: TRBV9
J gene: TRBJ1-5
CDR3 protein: CASSVKSDQPQHF

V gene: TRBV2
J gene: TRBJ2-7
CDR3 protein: CASSTVGGSYEQYF

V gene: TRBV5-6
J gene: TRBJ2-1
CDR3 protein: CASSFPRGLEQFF

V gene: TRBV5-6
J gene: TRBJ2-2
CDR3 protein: CASSLLAGVVTGELFF

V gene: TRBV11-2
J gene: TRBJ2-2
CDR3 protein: CASSGQDYGELFF

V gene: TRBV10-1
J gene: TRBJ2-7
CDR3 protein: CASSESYRGNYEQYF

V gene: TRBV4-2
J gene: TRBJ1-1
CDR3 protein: CASSQRSPEAFF

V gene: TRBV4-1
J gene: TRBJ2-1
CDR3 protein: CASSQAGGLALGNEQFF

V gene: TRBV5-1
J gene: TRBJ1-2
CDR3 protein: CASSLEQGRYGYTF